The 27 T cell receptor beta chains below come from one sample, sequenced in a study of a mutant IDH1 vaccine in newly diagnosed glioma. Assay used: immunoSEQ multiplex PCR; TCRdb lists only in-frame clones, some missing. Of about 51,000 clones listed, around 80% are singletons. Time point here: week 5, during vaccination. Each dose delivered 300 ug of mutant IDH1 20-mer peptide subcutaneously with imiquimod. Their cognate antigens are unknown. The sample was PBMCs, taken from a glioma patient whose treatment included an IDH1 peptide vaccine. The receptors come from a woman aged 40 to 55 with glioma.

The rearrangement joins TRBV7-2 to TRBJ1-2, with a tentative D call TRBD1 (5 bases). Trimming pared 4 bases from V and 7 bases from J, leaving 22 bases between. The germline V gene encodes CDR1 SGHTA and CDR2 FQGNSA. The CDR3 contains 16 residues. The CDR3 coding sequence is TGTGCCAGCAGCTCCGTTACGGGGACCGCGGGTGGTGGCTACACCTTC. Amino acid sequence: CASSSVTGTAGGGYTF. The complete variable domain, with remaining parts taken from reference TRBV7-2 and TRBJ1-2, reads GAGVSQSPSNKVTEKGKDVELRCDPISGHTALYWYRQSLGQGLEFLIYFQGNSAPDKSGLPSDRFSAERTGGSVSTLTIQRTQQEDSAVYLCASSSVTGTAGGGYTFGSGTRLTVV.

V and J are TRBV6-5 and TRBJ2-2; TRBD2 matches 8 bases. The CDR3 runs to 14 residues. V was pared by 11 bases and J by 7 bases, with 12 bases of the junction left unmatched. Looked up from germline, CDR1 is MNHEY and CDR2 is SVGAGI. In DNA form, the CDR3 reads TGTGCCTCCGGGACGGGGGGGCCGGGCGGGGAGCTGTTTTTT. It translates to CASGTGGPGGELFF.

The chain joins TRBV6-1 to TRBJ1-1; unclear D gene. In germline, CDR1 is MNHNS, CDR2 SASEGT. This CDR3 spans 13 amino acids. V lost 4 bases to trimming and J lost 0 bases, with 6 bases between them. CDR3 DNA: TGTGCCAGCAGTGTTCACATGAACACTGAAGCTTTCTTT. Translating gives CASSVHMNTEAFF.

Note on this clone: A junction end diverges from the germline sequence, so it may reflect a read error. This sequence joins TRBV7-7 and TRBJ2-3; D is undetermined. Germline V gene data show CDR1 as SSHAT and CDR2 as FNYEAQ (reference sequence). The CDR3 covers 15 residues. CDR3 region: CASSLTQTSTDTQYF. For the CDR3, the DNA is TGTGCTAGCAGCTTAACGCAAACTAGCACAGATACGCAGTATTTT.

The gene calls are TRBV25-1 and TRBJ2-3, with a tentative D call TRBD1 (7 bases). This CDR3 is 14 amino acids long. Trimming stripped 6 bases from V and 3 bases from J, with 13 bases between. Per the germline V gene, CDR1 is MGHDK and CDR2 is SYGVNS. Here the CDR3 DNA reads TGTGCCAGCAGCAGTCAGGGGGGAACAGATACGCAGTATTTT. It encodes CASSSQGGTDTQYF.

J is TRBJ1-1 and V is TRBV15, with D unresolved. The CDR3 length is 14 residues. The ends were cut back, 0 bases at V and 7 bases at J, with 12 bases in the middle. Germline V gives CDR1 LNHNV, CDR2 YYDKDF (reference sequence). DNA of the CDR3: TGTGCCACCAGCAGAGATATGGGAGGAAGTGAAGCTTTCTTT. Translated: CATSRDMGGSEAFF.

The J gene is TRBJ2-3, the V gene TRBV7-2, with 8 bases lining up with TRBD2. This CDR3 spans 15 amino acids. V trimming: 0 bases; J trimming: 5 bases; junction bases outside the gene matches: 4. Germline CDR1 SGHTA, CDR2 FQGNSA. CDR3 protein: CASSLARGGLDTQYF. In DNA, the CDR3 is TGTGCCAGCAGCTTAGCCCGGGGGGGCCTAGATACGCAGTATTTT. Variable domain in full (rest from reference TRBV7-2 and TRBJ2-3): GAGVSQSPSNKVTEKGKDVELRCDPISGHTALYWYRQSLGQGLEFLIYFQGNSAPDKSGLPSDRFSAERTGGSVSTLTIQRTQQEDSAVYLCASSLARGGLDTQYFGPGTRLTVL.

J is TRBJ2-3 and V is TRBV30; TRBD2 aligns across 9 bases. V gave up 3 bases and J gave up 7 bases; unmatched junction bases: 11. From germline, CDR1 is GTSNPN and CDR2 SVGIG (reference sequence). The CDR3 has 15 residues. CDR3 sequence: CAWRVSSGGRNTQYF. The CDR3 DNA reads TGTGCCTGGAGGGTCAGTAGCGGGGGAAGGAATACGCAGTATTTT.

This clone was seen a single time. The chain is built from TRBV6-5 and TRBJ2-7; 10 bases map to TRBD1. The length of the CDR3 is 14 residues. Germline CDR1 is MNHEY and CDR2 is SVGAGI. J was trimmed by 3 bases and V by 5 bases; bases with no gene match: 4. The CDR3 here is CASSRTGGYYEQYF. The CDR3 DNA reads TGTGCCAGCAGTCGGACAGGGGGGTACTACGAGCAGTACTTC.

The chain carries TRBV9 and TRBJ1-2; the D is unclear. CDR3 length equals 14 residues. Germline CDR1 reads SGDLS; CDR2 reads YYNGEE. V was shortened by 0 bases and J by 4 bases, with 10 bases between the two germline ends. The chain's CDR3 is CASSVAAQAYGYTF. CDR3 nucleotides: TGTGCCAGCAGCGTAGCTGCTCAGGCCTATGGCTACACCTTC.

The chain recombines TRBV5-8 with TRBJ2-3, with TRBD2 matching over 8 bases. After removal of 4 bases from V and 3 bases from J, the junction contained 7 bases not matched to a gene. Germline lookup yields CDR1 SGHTS and CDR2 YDEGEE. The CDR3 sequence is 15 residues long. The CDR3 region has the DNA TGTGCCAGCAGCATTATTAGCGGGGTGACAGATACGCAGTATTTT. Translation: CASSIISGVTDTQYF.

The chain links TRBV7-3 to TRBJ1-1, with TRBD1 matching over 7 bases. The CDR3 length is 13 residues. Germline CDR1 and CDR2: SGHTA and FQGTGA. After removal of 5 bases from V and 7 bases from J, the junction contained 7 bases not matched to a gene. The CDR3 reads CASSRRQGFEAFF. In nucleotides, the CDR3 is TGTGCCAGCAGCAGAAGACAGGGTTTTGAAGCTTTCTTT.

The chain combines TRBV5-1 with TRBJ2-1; no clear D gene. The CDR3 is made up of 14 amino acids. V lost 5 bases, J lost 0 bases, and 9 bases lay in between. Germline V gives CDR1 SGHRS, CDR2 YFSETQ. In DNA, the CDR3 is TGCGCCAGCAGTTTTAGGAGCTCCTACAATGAGCAGTTCTTC. It is translated as CASSFRSSYNEQFF.

This sequence joins TRBV6-1 and TRBJ1-2; D is undetermined. V gave up 7 bases and J gave up 8 bases, with 20 bases separating them. CDR1 and CDR2 (germline): MNHNS, SASEGT. CDR3 length: 14 amino acids. In DNA, the CDR3 is TGTGCCAGCACCCCAAGTGGGGTAGGAGGGGGCTACACCTTC. Its translation is CASTPSGVGGGYTF.

Only a few counts were recorded for this clone. This chain links TRBV7-9 with TRBJ1-2; D is uncertain. V lost 10 bases to trimming and J lost 0 bases, with 12 bases between them. The CDR3 consists of 13 residues. Per germline, CDR1 SEHNR and CDR2 FQNEAQ (reference sequence). This chain's CDR3 is CATLHLPNYGYTF. CDR3 sequence (DNA): TGTGCCACGCTTCATTTACCTAACTATGGCTACACCTTC.

The chain couples TRBV27 to TRBJ2-1, with D possibly matching TRBD2 (5 bases). Germline loops: CDR1 MNHEY, CDR2 SMNVEV (reference sequence). Trimming removed 2 bases from V and 6 bases from J, with 5 bases in between. The CDR3 consists of 12 residues. CDR3 amino acids: CASSLRGNEQFF. CDR3 DNA: TGTGCCAGCAGTTTACGGGGCAATGAGCAGTTCTTC.

This chain links TRBV7-9 with TRBJ2-1; TRBD2 is a possible D gene (6 bases). The V gene's germline CDR1 is SEHNR and CDR2 FQNEAQ (reference sequence). This CDR3 contains 14 residues. Trimming cost V 6 bases and J 7 bases, with 16 bases left between them. CDR3 protein: CASREGGLGNEQFF. CDR3 DNA: TGTGCCAGCAGGGAGGGCGGCCTTGGGAATGAGCAGTTCTTC.

The gene calls are TRBV6-6 and TRBJ1-5; a possible D gene is TRBD1 (6 bases). The length of the CDR3 is 13 residues. Trimming took off 6 bases at V and 4 bases at J, with 10 bases between the two ends. Germline CDR1 and CDR2: MNHNY and SVGAGI (reference sequence). The CDR3 DNA reads as TGTGCCAGCAGGAGGGGGAAAAATCAGCCCCAGCATTTT. Translating gives CASRRGKNQPQHF.

The chain joins TRBV2 to TRBJ2-3; 12 bases match TRBD2. This CDR3 contains 15 residues. After removal of 2 bases from V and 3 bases from J, the junction contained 0 bases not matched to a gene. Germline lookup yields CDR1 SNHLY and CDR2 FYNNEI. CDR3 residues: CASSETSGGTDTQYF. The CDR3 nucleotides read TGTGCCAGCAGTGAAACTAGCGGGGGGACAGATACGCAGTATTTT.

The chain is built from TRBV5-5 and TRBJ2-2; 10 bases agree with TRBD2. The ends lost 4 bases at V and 2 bases at J; junction bases unmatched: 11. CDR1 and CDR2 (germline): SGHKS, YYEKEE (reference sequence). This CDR3 is 18 amino acids long. CDR3 in DNA: TGTGCCAGCAGCCGCCAACCCAGCGGGGGGGCCAACACCGGGGAGCTGTTTTTT. As protein: CASSRQPSGGANTGELFF.

V and J are TRBV29-1 and TRBJ1-6; tentatively, D is TRBD1 (6 bases). Trimming stripped 3 bases from V and 9 bases from J, with 15 bases between. Germline-derived CDR1 and CDR2 are SQVTM and ANQGSEA. The CDR3 has 14 residues. The CDR3 loop reads CSVETQGRGSPLHF. The DNA of the CDR3 is TGCAGCGTTGAGACACAGGGTAGGGGTTCACCCCTCCACTTT.

The CDR3, as DNA: TGTGCCAGCTCGGAGACAGGGTGGGGGGGCTACACCTTC. This sequence encodes CASSETGWGGYTF. The chain has TRBV27 and TRBJ1-2; 7 bases map to TRBD1. This CDR3 is 13 amino acids long. Germline values: CDR1 MNHEY, CDR2 SMNVEV (reference sequence). V was clipped by 8 bases and J by 8 bases; unmatched bases: 11.

The V and J genes are TRBV19 and TRBJ1-5; 9 positions agree with TRBD1. V lost 8 bases and J lost 1; bases outside the gene matches: 15. Germline CDR1 and CDR2: LNHDA and SQIVND (reference sequence). The CDR3 contains 18 residues. Written as DNA, the CDR3 is TGTGCCAGTGTACCGGGACAGGGAGGCGTAGCGAGCAATCAGCCCCAGCATTTT. It yields the protein CASVPGQGGVASNQPQHF.

This clone was counted between two and nine times. This sequence joins TRBV5-4 and TRBJ2-1; the match to TRBD2 covers 8 bases. The germline CDR1 and CDR2 sequences are SGHNT and YYREEE (reference sequence). Trimming at V came to 0 bases and at J to 9 bases, leaving 8 bases not matched to a gene. The CDR3 contains 15 residues. Here the CDR3 DNA reads TGTGCCAGCAGCTTGGAACGGGGGGGGCCTGGTGAGCAGTTCTTC. It specifies CASSLERGGPGEQFF. Filled out from reference TRBV5-4 and TRBJ2-1, the complete variable domain reads ETGVTQSPTHLIKTRGQQVTLRCSSQSGHNTVSWYQQALGQGPQFIFQYYREEENGRGNFPPRFSGLQFPNYSSELNVNALELDDSALYLCASSLERGGPGEQFFGPGTRLTVL.

This chain links TRBV7-6 with TRBJ1-1, with D maybe TRBD1 (5 bases). The germline V gene has CDR1 SGHVS and CDR2 FNYEAQ. Trimming pared 3 bases from V and 1 base from J, leaving 9 bases between. The CDR3 runs 14 residues. CDR3 in DNA: TGTGCCAGCAGCTTGGGGGGGTCGAACACTGAAGCTTTCTTT. Translation: CASSLGGSNTEAFF.

The rearrangement links TRBV30 to TRBJ1-2, with 7 bases aligning to TRBD1. V lost 4 bases to trimming and J lost 6 bases; unmatched junction nucleotides: 11. In germline, CDR1 is GTSNPN, CDR2 SVGIG (reference sequence). The CDR3 spans 14 residues. In DNA form, the CDR3 reads TGTGCCTGGACTCGTACTAAGGGGGCGGATGGCTACACCTTC. This translates into CAWTRTKGADGYTF.

The chain joins TRBV5-4 to TRBJ1-2, with D possibly matching TRBD1 (6 bases). The V gene lost 3 bases and the J gene lost 0 bases, with 15 bases spanning the gap. Germline assignment: CDR1 SGHNT and CDR2 YYREEE (reference sequence). The length of the CDR3 is 16 residues. CDR3 bases: TGTGCCAGCAGCTCGGAGGGGGGGCATACTAACTATGGCTACACCTTC. Translated: CASSSEGGHTNYGYTF. Full variable domain (rest looked up from reference TRBV5-4 and TRBJ1-2): ETGVTQSPTHLIKTRGQQVTLRCSSQSGHNTVSWYQQALGQGPQFIFQYYREEENGRGNFPPRFSGLQFPNYSSELNVNALELDDSALYLCASSSEGGHTNYGYTFGSGTRLTVV.